One and the same sample provided the 22 T cell receptor beta chains below, sequenced in a study of cytomegalovirus exposure and HLA in healthy donors. The PCR was carried out with 60 Vbeta primers and 13 Jbeta primers. Only in-frame clones appear in the TCRdb table, and some are missing; sequencing was by immunoSEQ multiplex PCR. The table shows approximately 150,000 clones, with around 78% occurring only once. The sequencing sample was made of PBMCs. The receptor source for this set is a woman aged 35 to 49 in good health and CMV-seropositive.

The chain has TRBV5-6 and TRBJ1-5; maybe TRBD1 (5 bases). The CDR3 totals 14 residues. CDR1 SGHDT and CDR2 YYEEEE come from the germline V gene. V lost 5 bases to trimming and J lost 3 bases, with 12 bases between them. Written as DNA, the CDR3 is TGTGCCAGCAGTTGGGGGGGGAACAATCAGCCCCAGCATTTT. This gives the protein CASSWGGNNQPQHF. The whole variable domain, remainder taken from reference TRBV5-6 and TRBJ1-5, is DAGVTQSPTHLIKTRGQQVTLRCSPKSGHDTVSWYQQALGQGPQFIFQYYEEEERQRGNFPDRFSGHQFPNYSSELNVNALLLGDSALYLCASSWGGNNQPQHFGDGTRLSIL.

This clone has more than one count but fewer than ten. The rearrangement joins TRBV15 to TRBJ2-1, with D tentatively TRBD2 (5 bases). Trimming cost V 1 base and J 4 bases, with 14 bases left between them. Germline lookup yields CDR1 LNHNV and CDR2 YYDKDF (reference sequence). The CDR3 length is 16 residues. This chain's CDR3 is CATSRGKEVGYNEQFF. The CDR3 nucleotides read TGTGCCACCAGCAGAGGAAAGGAGGTTGGGTACAATGAGCAGTTCTTC.

CDR3: CASSYSGTVYNEQFF. The CDR3 DNA follows: TGTGCCAGCAGTTACTCCGGGACAGTTTACAATGAGCAGTTCTTC. This chain links TRBV6-5 with TRBJ2-1; TRBD1 matches at 7 bases. The V segment lost 0 bases and the J segment 4 bases; nucleotides outside the gene matches: 3. The CDR3 sequence is 15 residues long. The germline CDR1 and CDR2 sequences are MNHEY and SVGAGI.

The rearrangement joins TRBV7-9 to TRBJ2-2; D gene ambiguous. Trimming left V 10 bases short and J 2 bases short, with 8 bases between. CDR1 and CDR2 (germline): SEHNR, FQNEAQ (reference sequence). This CDR3 spans 12 amino acids. In nucleotides, the CDR3 is TGTGCCATTCACAGCAACACCGGGGAGCTGTTTTTT. Amino acids: CAIHSNTGELFF. Filled out from reference TRBV7-9 and TRBJ2-2, the complete variable domain reads DTGVSQNPRHKITKRGQNVTFRCDPISEHNRLYWYRQTLGQGPEFLTYFQNEAQLEKSRLLSDRFSAERPKGSFSTLEIQRTEQGDSAMYLCAIHSNTGELFFGEGSRLTVL.

This chain connects TRBV7-9 to TRBJ2-3; the match to TRBD2 covers 9 bases. V trimming: 5 bases; J trimming: 0 bases; junction bases outside the gene matches: 6. Germline V gene data show CDR1 as SEHNR and CDR2 as FQNEAQ (reference sequence). The CDR3 is made up of 16 amino acids. Here the CDR3 reads CASSPTSGSSTDTQYF. The CDR3 DNA follows: TGTGCCAGCAGCCCGACTAGCGGCTCTAGCACAGATACGCAGTATTTT.

This chain links TRBV10-3 with TRBJ2-1; 10 nucleotides agree with TRBD2. The trim removed 6 bases at V and 7 bases at J, leaving 9 bases unmatched. Germline CDR1 and CDR2: ENHRY and SYGVKD. This CDR3 spans 15 amino acids. The chain's CDR3 is CAISASSGSANEQFF. The CDR3 nucleotides are TGTGCCATCAGCGCGTCTAGCGGGAGTGCGAATGAGCAGTTCTTC.

The gene calls are TRBV6-5 and TRBJ2-5; 11 nucleotides agree with TRBD2. The end of the DNA is better explained by TRBJ2-7, so the J call may be wrong. Germline CDR1 reads MNHEY; CDR2 reads SVGAGI. The CDR3 totals 15 residues. In nucleotides, the CDR3 is TGTGCCAGCAGCTCCGGGACTAGCGGCTCCTACGAGCAGTACTTC. It encodes CASSSGTSGSYEQYF.

The gene calls are TRBV19 and TRBJ2-7, with 12 bases that match TRBD2. V lost 6 bases to trimming and J lost 1 base; unmatched junction nucleotides: 7. This CDR3 contains 16 residues. Germline V lookup: CDR1 LNHDA, CDR2 SQIVND (reference sequence). The DNA for the CDR3 is TGTGCCAGTAGCCTAGGGACTAGCGGGTCGTCCTACGAGCAGTACTTC. Translated, it gives CASSLGTSGSSYEQYF.

The chain has TRBV6-5 and TRBJ1-3; 10 positions agree with TRBD1. CDR1 is MNHEY, CDR2 SVGAGI, per germline. This CDR3 region has 14 residues. Trimming cost V 6 bases and J 6 bases; bases outside gene matches: 5. The CDR3: CASRRQGAENTIYF. CDR3 DNA: TGTGCCAGCAGGCGACAGGGGGCTGAAAACACCATATATTTT.

This chain connects TRBV14 to TRBJ1-2, with TRBD1 as a possible D gene (6 bases). Per the germline V gene, CDR1 is SGHDN and CDR2 is FVKESK. Trimming removed 6 bases from V and 1 base from J, with 9 bases in between. The CDR3 length is 13 residues. CDR3 amino acids: CASSQQGNYGYTF. The CDR3 DNA is TGTGCCAGCAGTCAACAGGGTAACTATGGCTACACCTTC.

The rearrangement uses TRBV4-1 and TRBJ2-7; D might be TRBD2 (6 bases). Germline V lookup: CDR1 MGHRA, CDR2 YSYEKL. Trimming shortened V by 1 base and J by 6 bases, and 16 bases separated the two germline ends. The CDR3 is 15 residues long. The CDR3 sequence is CASSQARGGTGEQYF. DNA for the CDR3: TGCGCCAGCAGCCAAGCTCGTGGGGGGACGGGCGAGCAGTACTTC.

This clone was seen more than once but under ten times. This chain joins TRBV18 and TRBJ2-7, with 7 bases that match TRBD1. This CDR3 spans 16 amino acids. Trimming took 3 bases from V and 6 from J; bases not matched to a gene: 14. Germline V gene lookup returns CDR1 KGHSH and CDR2 LQKENI. This chain's CDR3 is CASSPTPTGFFGEQYF. In DNA, the CDR3 is TGTGCCAGCTCACCCACCCCGACAGGGTTCTTTGGCGAGCAGTACTTC.

The chain joins TRBV19 to TRBJ2-3; maybe TRBD2 (6 bases). The germline gives CDR1 LNHDA, CDR2 SQIVND (reference sequence). This CDR3 has 14 amino acids. V dropped 2 bases and J dropped 3 bases, with 9 bases sitting between them. CDR3 protein: CASSITSGTDTQYF. The CDR3 bases are TGTGCCAGTAGTATAACAAGCGGGACAGATACGCAGTATTTT.

The rearrangement joins TRBV27 to TRBJ2-5; 11 bases match TRBD2. J lost 4 bases, V lost 1 base, and 17 bases had no gene match. The length of the CDR3 is 20 residues. Per germline, CDR1 MNHEY and CDR2 SMNVEV (reference sequence). For the CDR3, the DNA is TGTGCCAGCAGTTTATTCTCCCCCGGTGGCGGTAGCGGGAGGGGAGAGACCCAGTACTTC. Encoded protein: CASSLFSPGGGSGRGETQYF.

The V and J genes are TRBV10-1 and TRBJ1-5; the match to TRBD1 covers 7 bases. Germline V CDR1 and CDR2: WNHNN, SYGVQD (reference sequence). The CDR3 is made up of 20 amino acids. The V and J ends lost 6 bases and 0 bases, in that order; junction bases with no gene match: 20. The chain's CDR3 is CASRKGEFYRDSLSNQPQHF. CDR3 in DNA: TGCGCCAGCAGAAAGGGTGAATTTTATCGGGACAGCCTTAGCAATCAGCCCCAGCATTTT.

In DNA form, the CDR3 reads TGTGCCAGCAGGATGGGGGGACGAACCGGGGAGCTGTTTTTT. Translation: CASRMGGRTGELFF. The chain joins TRBV7-3 to TRBJ2-2, with D maybe TRBD2 (6 bases). V was cut by 6 bases and J by 5 bases, with 13 bases left in between. The CDR3 has 14 residues. Germline-derived CDR1 and CDR2 are SGHTA and FQGTGA.

The chain uses TRBV6-5 and TRBJ1-2; D might be TRBD1 (6 bases). Germline V lookup: CDR1 MNHEY, CDR2 SVGAGI. There are 13 residues in the CDR3. Trimming took 7 bases from V and 7 from J, leaving 16 bases between them. The CDR3 spells CASNPQGTGGYTF. For the CDR3, the DNA is TGTGCCAGCAATCCACAGGGCACCGGTGGCTACACCTTC.

V usage is TRBV25-1 and J usage is TRBJ2-1; 7 bases fit TRBD2. Germline trimming cut 3 bases from V and 10 bases from J; bases unmatched to any gene: 12. Germline loops: CDR1 MGHDK, CDR2 SYGVNS. CDR3 length: 15 amino acids. In nucleotides, the CDR3 is TGTGCCAGCAGTGAGGGGAAGACTAGCCCTCAAGAGCAGTTCTTC. Protein product: CASSEGKTSPQEQFF.

This chain joins TRBV5-1 and TRBJ2-4; D may be TRBD2 (6 bases). This CDR3 spans 15 amino acids. The V end was cut by 0 bases, the J end by 4 bases, with 11 bases between. Germline V gives CDR1 SGHRS, CDR2 YFSETQ. CDR3 sequence: CASSLEEGRKNIQYF. In DNA, the CDR3 is TGCGCCAGCAGCTTGGAGGAGGGACGGAAAAACATTCAGTACTTC.

The rearrangement uses TRBV6-1 and TRBJ2-3, with 11 bases fitting TRBD2. Germline V gives CDR1 MNHNS, CDR2 SASEGT. The CDR3 runs to 17 residues. V shed 3 bases, J shed 0 bases, and the junction held 5 bases outside the gene matches. Here the CDR3 DNA reads TGTGCCAGCAGTGACCCCGGACTAGCGGGTAGCACAGATACGCAGTATTTT. Translated: CASSDPGLAGSTDTQYF.

V and J are TRBV10-3 and TRBJ2-1; 7 nucleotides line up with TRBD2. After removal of 11 bases from V and 3 bases from J, the junction contained 4 bases not matched to a gene. The CDR3 is 12 residues long. Germline CDR1 and CDR2: ENHRY and SYGVKD. Here the CDR3 DNA reads TGTGCCGTGGGGGGGAACTACAATGAGCAGTTCTTC. Its translation is CAVGGNYNEQFF.

The CDR3 reads CASSPLGSGRQDTQYF. The DNA for the CDR3 is TGTGCCAGCAGTCCCCTCGGTAGCGGGAGACAAGATACGCAGTATTTT. The chain uses TRBV14 and TRBJ2-3, with 9 bases fitting TRBD2. V gave up 6 bases and J gave up 5 bases; unmatched junction bases: 12. Germline V CDR1 and CDR2: SGHDN, FVKESK. The CDR3 sequence is 16 residues long.